The 32 T cell receptor beta chains listed next were all sequenced from one sample in a study of response to subunit inactivated influenza vaccine. One entry per CDR3 protein results from TCRdb running MiXCR on the RT-PCR reads. The sample yields around 600,000 distinct CDR3 sequences, approximately 11% seen once. These sequences were also reported in another study, on T cells expressing NK-cell markers. That paper states: UMIs were included in TCR beta cDNA generated by 5'RACE template switching.

Specimen: PBMCs from blood, collected on the day of vaccination. These receptors originate from a man aged 45-65 years who received an inactivated influenza vaccine.

The J gene is TRBJ2-1, the V gene TRBV11-2, with a possible D match to TRBD1 (5 bases). CDR3 length: 14 residues. CDR1 SGHAT and CDR2 FQNNGV come from the germline V gene. V was trimmed by 3 bases and J by 6 bases, leaving 12 bases between them. As DNA, the CDR3 is TGTGCCAGCAGCTTTCTCAGGGCGAGCAATGAGCAGTTCTTC. It yields the protein CASSFLRASNEQFF.

This clonotype was picked up many times. The chain joins TRBV9 to TRBJ2-1, with D possibly being TRBD1 (5 bases). CDR1 is SGDLS and CDR2 is YYNGEE in the germline V gene. Trimming cost V 4 bases and J 8 bases, with 13 bases left between them. This CDR3 is built from 13 residues. CDR3 sequence reads: CASSQGLRDEQFF. The DNA of the CDR3 is TGTGCCAGCAGCCAGGGCCTTAGGGATGAGCAGTTCTTC. Variable domain in full (rest from reference TRBV9 and TRBJ2-1): DSGVTQTPKHLITATGQRVTLRCSPRSGDLSVYWYQQSLDQGLQFLIQYYNGEERAKGNILERFSAQQFPDLHSELNLSSLELGDSALYFCASSQGLRDEQFFGPGTRLTVL.

There are a few counts of this clonotype. This chain uses TRBV2 with TRBJ2-4; D unclear. The CDR3 contains 15 residues. CDR1 and CDR2 (germline): SNHLY, FYNNEI. The V gene lost 6 bases and the J gene lost 1 base, with 13 bases spanning the gap. In nucleotides, the CDR3 is TGTGCCAGCAGCCGGGTCCCTGGGGCCAAAAACATTCAGTACTTC. Residues: CASSRVPGAKNIQYF.

This clonotype has a count of ten or more. The V and J genes are TRBV12-3 or TRBV12-4 and TRBJ2-7, with 11 bases identical to TRBD2. This CDR3 has 16 residues. Trimming removed 5 bases from V and 6 bases from J; junction bases left unmatched: 12. The CDR3 DNA sequence: TGTGCCAGCAGTAAGAGACTAGCGGGACCTGGCGGCGAGCAGTACTTC. This codes for CASSKRLAGPGGEQYF.

This clonotype has only a few counts. The V gene is TRBV6-1, the J gene TRBJ1-5; TRBD1 matches 7 bases. There are 16 residues in the CDR3. V shed 1 base, J shed 6 bases, and the junction held 9 bases outside the gene matches. Germline loops: CDR1 MNHNS, CDR2 SASEGT. For the CDR3, the DNA is TGTGCCAGCAGTGAAGAAGGGGGCACGAGGAGTCAGCCCCAGCATTTT. Encoded protein: CASSEEGGTRSQPQHF.

This clonotype was recorded many times. The J gene is TRBJ1-5, the V gene TRBV12-3 or TRBV12-4; unclear D gene. V lost 6 bases and J lost 5, with 14 bases in between. The CDR3 length is 14 residues. In nucleotides, the CDR3 is TGTGCCAGCAGGCGAGAGACCTCCGATCAGCCCCAGCATTTT. Residues: CASRRETSDQPQHF.

This clonotype was detected a few times. The chain joins TRBV11-1 to TRBJ1-3; no reliable D call. Trimming took 1 base from V and 0 from J, leaving 16 bases between them. This CDR3 has 18 amino acids. The germline CDR1 and CDR2 sequences are SGHAT and FQDESV (reference sequence). The CDR3 region is CASSLDDEGLFSGNTIYF. The DNA for the CDR3 is TGTGCCAGCAGCTTAGACGATGAGGGCCTGTTCTCTGGAAACACCATATATTTT. The full variable domain, completed using reference TRBV11-1 and TRBJ1-3, is EAEVAQSPRYKITEKSQAVAFWCDPISGHATLYWYRQILGQGPELLVQFQDESVVDDSQLPKDRFSAERLKGVDSTLKIQPAELGDSAMYLCASSLDDEGLFSGNTIYFGEGSWLTVV.

This clonotype was seen a handful of times. The rearrangement links TRBV4-3 to TRBJ2-1; D not resolved. The V and J ends lost 0 bases and 5 bases respectively, with 8 bases between them. The CDR3 is 14 residues long. Germline V gene data show CDR1 as LGHNA and CDR2 as YSLEER. The CDR3 reads CASSQEASDNEQFF. In DNA form, the CDR3 reads TGCGCCAGCAGCCAAGAGGCCAGTGACAATGAGCAGTTCTTC.

This clonotype has ten or more counts. This CDR3 reads CASGGGVITNEKLFF. CDR3 sequence (DNA): TGTGCCAGCGGGGGCGGGGTGATAACTAATGAAAAACTGTTTTTT. The rearrangement uses TRBV12-3 or TRBV12-4 and TRBJ1-4, with D possibly TRBD1 on 6 matching bases. This CDR3 is built from 15 residues. V was trimmed by 8 bases and J by 1 base, leaving 14 bases between them.

This clonotype appeared many times. The rearrangement uses TRBV12-3 or TRBV12-4 and TRBJ1-4; D not certain. The CDR3 is made up of 12 amino acids. Trimming pared 5 bases from V and 8 bases from J, leaving 9 bases between. CDR3: CASSPGLEKLFF. CDR3 in DNA: TGTGCCAGCAGTCCAGGACTCGAAAAACTGTTTTTT.

V gene TRBV10-3 combines with J gene TRBJ2-3, with TRBD2 matching 7 bases. From germline, CDR1 is ENHRY and CDR2 SYGVKD. The V gene end was trimmed by 10 bases and the J gene end by 2 bases; junction bases not matched to a gene: 3. The CDR3 is made up of 12 amino acids. Written as DNA, the CDR3 is TGTGCCACCGCGGGGGTCACAGATACGCAGTATTTT. It codes for CATAGVTDTQYF.

This clonotype has just a few counts. The chain carries TRBV7-9 and TRBJ1-3; a possible D gene is TRBD1 (5 bases). Trimming took off 3 bases at V and 5 bases at J, with 14 bases between the two ends. Germline CDR1 is SEHNR and CDR2 is FQNEAQ (reference sequence). The length of the CDR3 is 15 residues. The CDR3 reads CASSFGGSKRNTIYF. In nucleotides, the CDR3 is TGTGCCAGCAGCTTTGGGGGGAGTAAGAGAAACACCATATATTTT.

This chain links TRBV20-1 with TRBJ2-1; no reliable D call. From germline, CDR1 is DFQATT and CDR2 SNEGSKA (reference sequence). The CDR3 length is 15 residues. With 0 bases removed from V and 1 base from J, the gap between germline ends came to 10 bases. CDR3 in DNA: TGCAGTGCTAGAGATTCGTCCAGATCCTACAATGAGCAGTTCTTC. Encoded protein: CSARDSSRSYNEQFF.

In this sample, this clonotype turned up a few times. This sequence joins TRBV18 and TRBJ2-7; D remains unclear. The germline gives CDR1 KGHSH, CDR2 LQKENI. V was clipped by 4 bases and J by 3 bases, with 16 bases between them. The CDR3 has 15 amino acids. The CDR3, as DNA: TGTGCCAGCTCACAGTTTTGGGCCCCCGGCTACGAGCAGTACTTC. It translates to CASSQFWAPGYEQYF.

The chain is built from TRBV7-7 and TRBJ2-1, with D possibly being TRBD1 or TRBD2 (5 bases each). The CDR3 has 13 residues. Trimming removed 4 bases from V and 7 bases from J, with 11 bases in between. Germline-derived CDR1 and CDR2 are SSHAT and FNYEAQ (reference sequence). CDR3 sequence (DNA): TGTGCCAGCAGCTGGGGACCGAGTAATGAGCAGTTCTTC. Translation: CASSWGPSNEQFF.

This clonotype appeared a few times. The chain combines TRBV20-1 with TRBJ1-5; D is possibly TRBD1 (5 bases). The germline V gene has CDR1 DFQATT and CDR2 SNEGSKA (reference sequence). Trimming pared 3 bases from V and 1 base from J, leaving 10 bases between. The CDR3 has 14 residues. The CDR3 coding sequence is TGCAGTGCTAGTCAAGGGGAGAGCAATCAGCCCCAGCATTTT. Protein: CSASQGESNQPQHF.

This clonotype was counted between two and nine times. V and J are TRBV6-1 and TRBJ2-7, with 9 bases lining up with TRBD1. This CDR3 region has 14 residues. The germline gives CDR1 MNHNS, CDR2 SASEGT. V gave up 6 bases and J gave up 0 bases; unmatched junction bases: 3. The chain's CDR3 is CASSRTGVSYEQYF. CDR3 sequence (DNA): TGTGCCAGCAGCCGGACAGGGGTCTCCTACGAGCAGTACTTC.

Concerning this clonotype itself: Mismatch with germline at one junction end may stem from a read error. The DNA for the CDR3 is TGTGCCAGCAGCTTAGCGACAGGGGGTTTAAGGGACTTC. Translating gives CASSLATGGLRDF. The V and J genes are TRBV7-2 and TRBJ2-5; 9 bases agree with TRBD1. The CDR3 is 13 amino acids. Germline values: CDR1 SGHTA, CDR2 FQGNSA.

This chain links TRBV24-1 with TRBJ1-2, with D possibly matching TRBD1 (5 bases). The V end lost 2 bases, the J end lost 8 bases, and 8 bases lay between the germline ends. Germline loops: CDR1 KGHDR, CDR2 SFDVKD. The CDR3 length is 12 residues. The DNA of the CDR3 is TGTGCCACCAGTGATTCTGGGGGAGGCTACACCTTC. This encodes CATSDSGGGYTF.

This CDR3 is CASSQSGTMSSYEQYF. The CDR3, as DNA: TGTGCCAGCAGCCAATCTGGGACCATGAGCTCCTACGAGCAGTACTTC. V gene TRBV11-2 combines with J gene TRBJ2-7, with D possibly being TRBD1 or TRBD2 (5 bases each). CDR1 SGHAT and CDR2 FQNNGV come from the germline V gene. CDR3 length: 16 residues. The V gene lost 5 bases and the J gene lost 0 bases, with 17 bases spanning the gap.

The sample holds one count of this clonotype. The V gene is TRBV7-2, the J gene TRBJ2-5, with no clear D. The ends were cut back, 1 base at V and 3 bases at J, with 9 bases in the middle. The CDR3 sequence is 14 residues long. CDR1 SGHTA and CDR2 FQGNSA come from the germline V gene. Here the CDR3 DNA reads TGTGCCAGCAGCTTAGGTACAATGAAAGAGACCCAGTACTTC. Amino acid sequence: CASSLGTMKETQYF.

This clonotype occurred many times. The chain employs TRBV27 and TRBJ2-1; TRBD2 matches 7 bases. The junction had 9 bases not matched to a gene; V was cut back by 0 bases and J by 13 bases. Germline values: CDR1 MNHEY, CDR2 SMNVEV (reference sequence). This CDR3 contains 14 residues. In DNA form, the CDR3 reads TGTGCCAGCAGTTTATCAGCAGGGACTACTGTTCAGTTCTTC. Translated: CASSLSAGTTVQFF.

The CDR3 reads CASSHGSPLHF. In nucleotides, the CDR3 is TGTGCCAGCAGCCACGGTTCACCCCTCCACTTT. The V gene is TRBV12-3 or TRBV12-4, the J gene TRBJ1-6, with D unresolved. V shed 6 bases and J shed 9 bases, with 6 bases lying between them. The CDR3 spans 11 residues.

V and J are TRBV24-1 and TRBJ2-2; maybe TRBD1 (5 bases). In germline, CDR1 is KGHDR, CDR2 SFDVKD. Trimming pared 7 bases from V and 0 bases from J, leaving 8 bases between. The CDR3 is 14 residues long. In nucleotides, the CDR3 is TGTGCCACCAGCCCAGGGACGAACACCGGGGAGCTGTTTTTT. Translated, it gives CATSPGTNTGELFF.

This clonotype was recorded a few times. This chain joins TRBV5-1 and TRBJ2-7; D is perhaps TRBD1 (5 bases). V lost 4 bases and J 3 bases, leaving 17 bases between the germline ends. CDR1 and CDR2 from the germline V gene are SGHRS and YFSETQ. The CDR3 spans 15 residues. CDR3 DNA: TGCGCCAGCAGCCTCACAAGACAAAGGGGCTACGAGCAGTACTTC. This gives the protein CASSLTRQRGYEQYF.

The CDR3, as DNA: TGTGCCAGCAGCTTCCCTAGGGGAGGCGATGAGCAGTTCTTC. This gives the protein CASSFPRGGDEQFF. The V and J genes are TRBV5-4 and TRBJ2-1; D possibly corresponds to TRBD2 (6 bases). V lost 2 bases and J lost 8, with 14 bases in between. This CDR3 contains 14 residues. Germline assignment: CDR1 SGHNT and CDR2 YYREEE (reference sequence).

This clonotype came up a few times. The genes are TRBV4-1 and TRBJ2-2; D call uncertain. The ends were cut back, 2 bases at V and 6 bases at J, with 7 bases in the middle. Germline V lookup: CDR1 MGHRA, CDR2 YSYEKL. The CDR3 has 13 residues. The DNA of the CDR3 is TGCGCCAGCAGCCAAAAGATCTCCGGGGAGCTGTTTTTT. Protein sequence: CASSQKISGELFF.

The chain employs TRBV20-1 and TRBJ2-1, with D maybe TRBD2 (5 bases). This CDR3 has 18 amino acids. CDR1 is DFQATT and CDR2 is SNEGSKA in the germline V gene (reference sequence). Trimming removed 0 bases at V and 4 bases at J, with 22 bases between. DNA of the CDR3: TGCAGTGCTAGAGATCGTCGGTGGGGAGCGGTCTCTTACAATGAGCAGTTCTTC. Translated, it gives CSARDRRWGAVSYNEQFF.

This clonotype is medium-sized in the sample. A junction boundary mismatches the germline segment, possibly from a read error. This chain links TRBV5-1 with TRBJ1-2; TRBD1 matches 9 bases. CDR1 SGHRS and CDR2 YFSETQ come from the germline V gene. The CDR3 is 13 residues long. The CDR3 is CASSPGQGYGYTF. The CDR3 bases are TGTGCCAGCAGTCCGGGACAGGGATATGGCTACACCTTC.

V gene TRBV7-9 combines with J gene TRBJ2-5; no definite D call. Trimming shortened V by 1 base and J by 5 bases, and 14 bases separated the two germline ends. Germline V lookup: CDR1 SEHNR, CDR2 FQNEAQ (reference sequence). This CDR3 contains 15 residues. For the CDR3, the DNA is TGTGCCAGCAGCTTAGATAATGGCCTCCGGGAGACCCAGTACTTC. It translates to CASSLDNGLRETQYF. The complete variable domain, with remaining parts taken from reference TRBV7-9 and TRBJ2-5, reads DTGVSQNPRHKITKRGQNVTFRCDPISEHNRLYWYRQTLGQGPEFLTYFQNEAQLEKSRLLSDRFSAERPKGSFSTLEIQRTEQGDSAMYLCASSLDNGLRETQYFGPGTRLLVL.

CDR3 amino acids: CSASTGTGLYEQYF. The CDR3 DNA follows: TGCAGTGCTTCCACCGGGACAGGACTTTACGAGCAGTACTTC. The rearrangement links TRBV20-1 to TRBJ2-7; 8 bases line up with TRBD1. Germline CDR1 reads DFQATT; CDR2 reads SNEGSKA (reference sequence). V lost 5 bases and J lost 4; bases outside the gene matches: 10. CDR3 size: 14 residues.

This clonotype was found a few times. The V gene is TRBV6-1, the J gene TRBJ2-3; 8 bases agree with TRBD2. V lost 8 bases and J lost 4; bases outside the gene matches: 8. Germline V gene data show CDR1 as MNHNS and CDR2 as SASEGT. The CDR3 runs 14 residues. The CDR3 region is CASASGSSPDTQYF. CDR3 nucleotide sequence: TGTGCCAGCGCCAGCGGGAGTAGCCCAGATACGCAGTATTTT.